The rows below give T cell receptor beta chains drawn from one sample of a study of blood T cell repertoires in COVID-19. Some clones are missing from TCRdb's copy, which holds only in-frame ones; the method was immunoSEQ multiplex PCR. The sample lists about 21,000 clones; more than 75% were seen once. Source material: peripheral blood. The receptors were gathered from a human donor with active COVID-19. The donor label of this sample is uncertain. The CDR3 runs from the conserved cysteine through the conserved F or W. Clone size, where shown, is once, few, many, or a class for clones that have expanded.

v_call | cdr3_length | clone_size | cdr3_aa
TRBV27 | 13 | . | CASAGTNSYEQYF
TRBV27 | 17 | . | CASSPPGAGLGTGELFF
TRBV6-2/TRBV6-3 | 13 | . | CASSPTPSYEQYF
TRBV7-8 | 14 | . | CASSPGQGNQPQHF
TRBV2 | 18 | . | CASSETRGGRANTGELFF
TRBV19 | 15 | . | CASSIDGQGNYGYTF
TRBV3-1/TRBV3-2 | 14 | . | CASSPQWRNTEAFF
TRBV6-5 | 15 | few | CASRASGGFTDTQYF
TRBV7-9 | 15 | . | CASSLVAGGPLTQYF
TRBV3-1/TRBV3-2 | 16 | . | CASRDNTRGVTGELFF
TRBV28 | 15 | . | CASSLFRGMNTEAFF
TRBV2 | 16 | . | CASTPAGPLVTYEQYF
TRBV25-1 | 15 | few | CASSDPGQGFGEQFF
TRBV6-4 | 14 | . | CASREGQGTYGYTF
TRBV10-2 | 16 | . | CASSVRTGASSYEQYF
TRBV15 | 16 | . | CATSNPSSGSYNEQFF
TRBV9 | 18 | . | CASSVGRGLAGGPDTQYF
TRBV19 | 15 | . | CASSVSGRQPYEQYF
TRBV14 | 17 | . | CASSPNPGGTSTDTQYF
TRBV29-1 | 14 | . | CSVLGQGAGQPQHF